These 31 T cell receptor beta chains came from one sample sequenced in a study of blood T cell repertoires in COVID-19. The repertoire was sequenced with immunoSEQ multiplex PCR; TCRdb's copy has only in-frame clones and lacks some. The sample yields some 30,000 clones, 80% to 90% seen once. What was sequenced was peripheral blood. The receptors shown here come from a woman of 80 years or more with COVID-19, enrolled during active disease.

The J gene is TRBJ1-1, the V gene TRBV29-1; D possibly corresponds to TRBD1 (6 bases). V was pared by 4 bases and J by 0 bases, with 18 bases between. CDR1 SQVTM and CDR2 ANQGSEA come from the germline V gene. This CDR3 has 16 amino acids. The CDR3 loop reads CSVVAWTDNLNTEAFF. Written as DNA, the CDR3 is TGCAGCGTTGTTGCCTGGACAGACAATCTGAACACTGAAGCTTTCTTT.

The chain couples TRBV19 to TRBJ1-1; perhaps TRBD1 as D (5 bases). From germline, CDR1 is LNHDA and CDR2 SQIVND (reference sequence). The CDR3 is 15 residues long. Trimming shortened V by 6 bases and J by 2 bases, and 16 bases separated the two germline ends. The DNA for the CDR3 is TGTGCCAGTAGGGAGCAGGGCCTGATTAACACTGAAGCTTTCTTT. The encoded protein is CASREQGLINTEAFF.

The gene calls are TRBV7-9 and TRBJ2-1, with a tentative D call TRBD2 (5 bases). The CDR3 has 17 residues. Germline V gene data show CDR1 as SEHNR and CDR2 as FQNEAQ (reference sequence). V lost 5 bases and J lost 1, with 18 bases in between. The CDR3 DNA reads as TGTGCCAGCAGCCCCCGGGGTGGAGCGGAGTCCTACAATGAGCAGTTCTTC. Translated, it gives CASSPRGGAESYNEQFF.

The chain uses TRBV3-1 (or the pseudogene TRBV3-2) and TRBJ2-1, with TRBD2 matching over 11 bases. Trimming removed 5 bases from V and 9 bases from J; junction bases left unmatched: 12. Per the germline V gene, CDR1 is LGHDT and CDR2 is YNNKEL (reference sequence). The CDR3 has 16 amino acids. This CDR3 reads CASSASLAGGRGEQFF. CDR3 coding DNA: TGTGCCAGCAGCGCAAGTTTAGCGGGGGGGCGTGGTGAGCAGTTCTTC.

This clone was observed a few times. CDR3 in DNA: TGTGCCAGCTCAAGAGATACAGGGGGCTACGAGCAGTACTTC. This translates into CASSRDTGGYEQYF. The rearrangement uses TRBV18 and TRBJ2-7, with 8 bases fitting TRBD1. Trimming at V came to 5 bases and at J to 3 bases, leaving 6 bases not matched to a gene. The CDR3 length is 14 residues. Per germline, CDR1 KGHSH and CDR2 LQKENI.

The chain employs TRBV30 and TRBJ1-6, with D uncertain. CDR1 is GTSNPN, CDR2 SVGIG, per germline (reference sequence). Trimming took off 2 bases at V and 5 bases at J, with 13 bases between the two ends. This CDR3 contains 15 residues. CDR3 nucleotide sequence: TGTGCCTGGAGTAGACCGGGTCGGGATAATTCACCCCTCCACTTT. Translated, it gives CAWSRPGRDNSPLHF.

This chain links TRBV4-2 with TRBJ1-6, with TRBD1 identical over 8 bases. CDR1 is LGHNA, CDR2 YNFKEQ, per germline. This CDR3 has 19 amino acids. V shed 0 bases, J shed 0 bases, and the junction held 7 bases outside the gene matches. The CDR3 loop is CASSQELTGVGSYNSPLHF. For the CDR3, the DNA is TGTGCCAGCAGCCAAGAGTTGACAGGGGTCGGCTCCTATAATTCACCCCTCCACTTT.

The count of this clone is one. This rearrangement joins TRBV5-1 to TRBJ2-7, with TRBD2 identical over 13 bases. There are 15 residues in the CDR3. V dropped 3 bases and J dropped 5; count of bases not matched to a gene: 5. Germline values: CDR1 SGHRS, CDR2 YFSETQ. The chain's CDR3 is CASSYTSGGADEQYF. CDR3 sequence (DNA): TGCGCCAGCAGCTACACTAGCGGGGGGGCCGACGAGCAGTACTTC.

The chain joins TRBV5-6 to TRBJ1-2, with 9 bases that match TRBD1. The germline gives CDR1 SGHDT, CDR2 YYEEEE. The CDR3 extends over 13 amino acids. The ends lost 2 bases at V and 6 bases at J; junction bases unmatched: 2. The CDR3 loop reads CASSLQGAHGYTF. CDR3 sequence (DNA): TGTGCCAGCAGCTTACAGGGGGCTCATGGCTACACCTTC.

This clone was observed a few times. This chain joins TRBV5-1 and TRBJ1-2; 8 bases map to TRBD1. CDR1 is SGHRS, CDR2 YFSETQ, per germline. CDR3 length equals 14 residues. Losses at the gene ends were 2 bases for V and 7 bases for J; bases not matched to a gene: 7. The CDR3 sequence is CASSLQGTGGGYTF. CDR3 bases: TGCGCCAGCAGCTTACAGGGGACAGGTGGTGGCTACACCTTC. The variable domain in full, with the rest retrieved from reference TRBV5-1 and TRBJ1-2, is KAGVTQTPRYLIKTRGQQVTLSCSPISGHRSVSWYQQTPGQGLQFLFEYFSETQRNKGNFPGRFSGRQFSNSRSEMNVSTLELGDSALYLCASSLQGTGGGYTFGSGTRLTVV.

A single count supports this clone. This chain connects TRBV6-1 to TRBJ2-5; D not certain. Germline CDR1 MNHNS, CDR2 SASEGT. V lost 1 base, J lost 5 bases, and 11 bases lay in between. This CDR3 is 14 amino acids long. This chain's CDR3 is CASSEVGSRETQYF. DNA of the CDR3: TGTGCCAGCAGTGAAGTGGGCTCCCGGGAGACCCAGTACTTC.

The CDR3 protein is CASSQSLAGTGELFF. The DNA for the CDR3 is TGTGCCAGCAGCCAATCTTTAGCGGGGACCGGGGAGCTGTTTTTT. The rearrangement uses TRBV3-1 (or the pseudogene TRBV3-2) and TRBJ2-2; 8 nucleotides match TRBD2. Looked up from germline, CDR1 is LGHDT and CDR2 is YNNKEL (reference sequence). This CDR3 has 15 residues. V dropped 2 bases and J dropped 5; count of bases not matched to a gene: 4.

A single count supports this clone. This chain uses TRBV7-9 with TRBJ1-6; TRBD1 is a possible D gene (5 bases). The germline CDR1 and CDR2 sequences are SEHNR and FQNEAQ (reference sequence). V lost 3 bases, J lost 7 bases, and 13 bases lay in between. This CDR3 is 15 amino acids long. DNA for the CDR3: TGTGCCAGCAGCTTCCAGGGCCTAGGAAATTCACCCCTCCACTTT. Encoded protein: CASSFQGLGNSPLHF.

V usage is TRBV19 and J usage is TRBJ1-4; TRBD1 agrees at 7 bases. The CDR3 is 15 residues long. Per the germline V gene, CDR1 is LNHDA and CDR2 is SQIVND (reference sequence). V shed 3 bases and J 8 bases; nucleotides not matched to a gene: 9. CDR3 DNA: TGTGCCAGTAGTATTAAACAGGGGACGTTGGAAAAACTGTTTTTT. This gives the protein CASSIKQGTLEKLFF.

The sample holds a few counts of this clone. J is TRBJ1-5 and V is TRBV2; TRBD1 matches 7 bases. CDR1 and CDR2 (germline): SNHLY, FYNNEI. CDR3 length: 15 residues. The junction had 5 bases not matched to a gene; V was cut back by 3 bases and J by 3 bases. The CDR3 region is CASSEGRGDNQPQHF. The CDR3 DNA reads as TGTGCCAGCAGTGAGGGCAGGGGGGACAATCAGCCCCAGCATTTT.

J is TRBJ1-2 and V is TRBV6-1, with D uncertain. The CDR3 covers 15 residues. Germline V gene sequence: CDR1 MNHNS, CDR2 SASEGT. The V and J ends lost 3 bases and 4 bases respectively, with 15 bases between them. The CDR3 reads CASSDLPSNPYGYTF. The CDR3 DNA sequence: TGTGCCAGCAGTGACCTTCCAAGCAACCCCTATGGCTACACCTTC.

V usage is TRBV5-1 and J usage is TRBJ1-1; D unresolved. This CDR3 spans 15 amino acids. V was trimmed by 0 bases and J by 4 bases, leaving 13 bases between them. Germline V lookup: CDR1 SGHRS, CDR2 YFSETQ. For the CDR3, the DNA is TGCGCCAGCAGCTTGGGTACAGCCTTCCTCACTGAAGCTTTCTTT. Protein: CASSLGTAFLTEAFF.

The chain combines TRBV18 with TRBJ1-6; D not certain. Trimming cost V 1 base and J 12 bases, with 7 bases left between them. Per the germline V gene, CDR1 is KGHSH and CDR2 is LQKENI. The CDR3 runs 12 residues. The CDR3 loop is CASSPQSRPLHF. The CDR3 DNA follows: TGTGCCAGCTCACCACAGTCCAGACCCCTCCACTTT.

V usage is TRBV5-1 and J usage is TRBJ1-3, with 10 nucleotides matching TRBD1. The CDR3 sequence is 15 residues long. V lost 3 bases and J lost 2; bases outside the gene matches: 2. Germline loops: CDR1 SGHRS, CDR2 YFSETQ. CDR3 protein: CASSSGTGAGNTIYF. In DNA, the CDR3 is TGCGCCAGCAGCTCCGGGACAGGGGCTGGAAACACCATATATTTT. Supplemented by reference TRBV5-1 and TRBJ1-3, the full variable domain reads KAGVTQTPRYLIKTRGQQVTLSCSPISGHRSVSWYQQTPGQGLQFLFEYFSETQRNKGNFPGRFSGRQFSNSRSEMNVSTLELGDSALYLCASSSGTGAGNTIYFGEGSWLTVV.

The CDR3 reads CASSTGQANQPQHF. CDR3 bases: TGTGCCAGCAGTACCGGACAGGCTAATCAGCCCCAGCATTTT. V is TRBV27 and J is TRBJ1-5, with TRBD1 matching 7 bases. The V gene end was trimmed by 5 bases and the J gene end by 4 bases; junction bases not matched to a gene: 5. The CDR3 totals 14 residues. In germline, CDR1 is MNHEY, CDR2 SMNVEV (reference sequence).

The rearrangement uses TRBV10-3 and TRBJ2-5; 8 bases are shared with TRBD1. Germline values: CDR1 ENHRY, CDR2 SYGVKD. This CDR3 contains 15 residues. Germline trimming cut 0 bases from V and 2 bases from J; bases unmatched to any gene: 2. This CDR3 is CAISESTGAQETQYF. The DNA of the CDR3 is TGTGCCATCAGTGAGTCGACAGGGGCACAAGAGACCCAGTACTTC.

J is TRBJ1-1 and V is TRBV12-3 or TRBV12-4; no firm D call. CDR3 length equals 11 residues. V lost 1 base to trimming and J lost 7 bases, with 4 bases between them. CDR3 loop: CASSLGGEAFF. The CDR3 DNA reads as TGTGCCAGCAGTTTAGGCGGTGAAGCTTTCTTT.

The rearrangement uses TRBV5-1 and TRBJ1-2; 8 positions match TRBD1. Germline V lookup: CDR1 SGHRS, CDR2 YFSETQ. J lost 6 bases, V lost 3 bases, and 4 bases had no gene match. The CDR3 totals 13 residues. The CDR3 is CASSSGQGDGYTF. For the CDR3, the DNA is TGCGCCAGCAGCTCTGGACAGGGAGATGGCTACACCTTC.

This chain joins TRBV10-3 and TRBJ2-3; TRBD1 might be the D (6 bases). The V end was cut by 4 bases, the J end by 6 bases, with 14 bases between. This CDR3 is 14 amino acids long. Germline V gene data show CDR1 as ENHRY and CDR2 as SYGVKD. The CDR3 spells CAISVNRAGDTQYF. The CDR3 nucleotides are TGTGCCATCAGTGTAAACAGGGCAGGGGATACGCAGTATTTT.

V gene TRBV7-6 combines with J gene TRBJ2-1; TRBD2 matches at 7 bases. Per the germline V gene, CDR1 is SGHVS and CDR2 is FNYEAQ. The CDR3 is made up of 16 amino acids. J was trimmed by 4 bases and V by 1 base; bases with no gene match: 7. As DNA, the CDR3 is TGTGCCAGCAGCTTAGGCGGGGGTGGAGGTTACAATGAGCAGTTCTTC. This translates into CASSLGGGGGYNEQFF.

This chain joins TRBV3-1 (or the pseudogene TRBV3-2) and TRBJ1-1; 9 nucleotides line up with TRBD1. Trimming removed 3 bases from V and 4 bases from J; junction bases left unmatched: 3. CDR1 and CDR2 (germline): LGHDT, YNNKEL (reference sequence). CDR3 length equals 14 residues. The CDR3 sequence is CASSQKTGGTEAFF. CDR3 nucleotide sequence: TGTGCCAGCAGCCAGAAGACAGGGGGCACTGAAGCTTTCTTT.

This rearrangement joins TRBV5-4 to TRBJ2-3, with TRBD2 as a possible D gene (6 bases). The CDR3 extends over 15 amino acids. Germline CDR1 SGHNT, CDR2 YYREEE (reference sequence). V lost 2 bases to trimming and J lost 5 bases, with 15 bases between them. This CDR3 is CASSLMGLGGDTQYF. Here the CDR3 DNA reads TGTGCCAGCAGCTTAATGGGACTGGGAGGAGATACGCAGTATTTT.

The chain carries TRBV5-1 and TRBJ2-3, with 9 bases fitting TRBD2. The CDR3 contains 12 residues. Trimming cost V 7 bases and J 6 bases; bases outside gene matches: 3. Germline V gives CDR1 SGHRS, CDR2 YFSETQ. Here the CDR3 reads CASQSGGDTQYF. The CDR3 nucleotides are TGCGCCAGCCAGAGCGGGGGGGATACGCAGTATTTT.

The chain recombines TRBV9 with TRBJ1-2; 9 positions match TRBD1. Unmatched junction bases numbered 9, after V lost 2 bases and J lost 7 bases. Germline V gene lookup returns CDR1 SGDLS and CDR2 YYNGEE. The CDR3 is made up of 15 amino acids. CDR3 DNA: TGTGCCAGCAGCGTTCTTACAGGGGGCGCTGTTGGCTACACCTTC. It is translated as CASSVLTGGAVGYTF.

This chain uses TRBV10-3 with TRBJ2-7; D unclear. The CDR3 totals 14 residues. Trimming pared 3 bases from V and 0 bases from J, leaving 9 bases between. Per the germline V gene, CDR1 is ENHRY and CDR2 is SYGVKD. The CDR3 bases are TGTGCCATCAGTGATGCCGGGTCCTCCTACGAGCAGTACTTC. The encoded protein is CAISDAGSSYEQYF.

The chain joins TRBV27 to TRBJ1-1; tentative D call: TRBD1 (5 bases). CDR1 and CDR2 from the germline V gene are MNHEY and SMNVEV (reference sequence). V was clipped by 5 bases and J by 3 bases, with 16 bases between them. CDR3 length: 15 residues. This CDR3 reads CASSPGLLRHTEAFF. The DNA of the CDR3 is TGTGCCAGCAGTCCGGGACTCTTAAGACACACTGAAGCTTTCTTT.